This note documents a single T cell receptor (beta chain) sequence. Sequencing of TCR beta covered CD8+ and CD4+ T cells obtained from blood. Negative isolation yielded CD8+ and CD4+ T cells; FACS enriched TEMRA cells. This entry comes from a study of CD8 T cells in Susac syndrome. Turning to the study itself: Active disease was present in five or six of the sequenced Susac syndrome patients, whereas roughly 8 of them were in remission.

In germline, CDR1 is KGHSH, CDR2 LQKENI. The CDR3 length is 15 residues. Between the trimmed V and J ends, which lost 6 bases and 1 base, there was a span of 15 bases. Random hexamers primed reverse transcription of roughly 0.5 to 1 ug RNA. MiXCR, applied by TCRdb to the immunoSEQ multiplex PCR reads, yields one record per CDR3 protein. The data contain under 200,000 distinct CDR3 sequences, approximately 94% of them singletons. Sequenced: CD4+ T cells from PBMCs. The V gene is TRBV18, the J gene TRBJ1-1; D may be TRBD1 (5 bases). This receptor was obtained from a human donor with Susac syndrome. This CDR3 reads CASSPLGDTNTEAFF. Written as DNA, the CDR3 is TGTGCCAGCTCTCCCCTGGGGGATACGAACACTGAAGCTTTCTTT.